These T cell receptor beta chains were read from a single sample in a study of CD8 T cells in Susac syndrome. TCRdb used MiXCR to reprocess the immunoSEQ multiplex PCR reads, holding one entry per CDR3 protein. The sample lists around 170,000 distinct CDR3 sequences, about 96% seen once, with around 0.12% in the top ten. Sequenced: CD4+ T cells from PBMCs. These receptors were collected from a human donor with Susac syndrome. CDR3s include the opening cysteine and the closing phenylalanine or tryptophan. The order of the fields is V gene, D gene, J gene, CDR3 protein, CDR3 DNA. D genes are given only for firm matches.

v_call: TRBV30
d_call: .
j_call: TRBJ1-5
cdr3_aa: CAWTPAGRGFQPQHF
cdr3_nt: TGTGCCTGGACCCCAGCCGGCAGGGGCTTTCAGCCCCAGCATTTT

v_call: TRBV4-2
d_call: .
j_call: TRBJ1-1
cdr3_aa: CASSPQSAGAIRDTEAFF
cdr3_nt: TGTGCCAGCAGCCCCCAAAGCGCAGGGGCGATTCGGGACACTGAAGCTTTCTTT

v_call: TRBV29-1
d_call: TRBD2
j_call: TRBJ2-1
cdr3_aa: CSVEDPAGGLRWDEQFF
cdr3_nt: TGCAGCGTTGAAGATCCCGCGGGAGGTCTCCGGTGGGATGAGCAGTTCTTC

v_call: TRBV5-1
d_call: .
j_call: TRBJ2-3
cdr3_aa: CASSFATRGVRADTQYF
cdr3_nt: TGCGCCAGCAGCTTTGCAACGAGGGGTGTACGAGCAGATACGCAGTATTTT

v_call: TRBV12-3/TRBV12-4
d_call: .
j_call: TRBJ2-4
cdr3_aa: CASSRGQRNIQYF
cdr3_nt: TGTGCCAGCAGTCGAGGACAGCGAAACATTCAGTACTTC

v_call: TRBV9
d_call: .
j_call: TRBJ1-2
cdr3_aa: CASSAGQATYYGYTF
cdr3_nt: TGTGCCAGCAGCGCTGGGCAGGCGACCTACTATGGCTACACCTTC

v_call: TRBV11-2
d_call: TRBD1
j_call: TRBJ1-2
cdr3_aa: CASSFGHGQGIGYTF
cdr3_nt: TGTGCCAGCAGCTTCGGTCATGGACAGGGCATTGGCTACACCTTC

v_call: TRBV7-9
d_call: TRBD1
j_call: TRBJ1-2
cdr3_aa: CASSGTGGKNGYTF
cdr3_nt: TGTGCCAGCAGCGGGACAGGGGGCAAAAATGGCTACACCTTC

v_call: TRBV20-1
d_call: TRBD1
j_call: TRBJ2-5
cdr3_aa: CSAIQGAVETQYF
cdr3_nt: TGCAGTGCTATACAGGGGGCAGTGGAGACCCAGTACTTC

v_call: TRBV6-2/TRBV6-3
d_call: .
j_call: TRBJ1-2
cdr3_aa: CASSKWSAGYTF
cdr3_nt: TGTGCCAGCAGTAAGTGGAGTGCCGGCTACACCTTC